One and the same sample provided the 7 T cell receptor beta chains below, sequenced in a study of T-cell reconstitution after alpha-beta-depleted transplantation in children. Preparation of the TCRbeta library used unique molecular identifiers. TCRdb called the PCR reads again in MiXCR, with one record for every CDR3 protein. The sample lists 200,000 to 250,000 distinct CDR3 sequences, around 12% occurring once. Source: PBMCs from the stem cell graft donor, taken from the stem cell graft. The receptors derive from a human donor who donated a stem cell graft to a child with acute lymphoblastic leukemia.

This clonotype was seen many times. CDR3 nucleotide sequence: TGCGCCAGCAGCTCGGGACTAGCGGGCCCAGATACGCAGTATTTT. Amino acid sequence: CASSSGLAGPDTQYF. The gene calls are TRBV4-1 and TRBJ2-3, with 12 bases lining up with TRBD2. CDR1 is MGHRA, CDR2 YSYEKL, per germline. The CDR3 covers 15 residues. V was clipped by 5 bases and J by 4 bases; unmatched bases: 4.

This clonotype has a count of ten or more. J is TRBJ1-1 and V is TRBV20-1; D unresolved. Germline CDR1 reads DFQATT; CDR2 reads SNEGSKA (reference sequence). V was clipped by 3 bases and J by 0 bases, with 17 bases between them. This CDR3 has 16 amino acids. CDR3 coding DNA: TGCAGTGCTAGTCTCCGAGCTACTACTCTGAACACTGAAGCTTTCTTT. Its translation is CSASLRATTLNTEAFF.

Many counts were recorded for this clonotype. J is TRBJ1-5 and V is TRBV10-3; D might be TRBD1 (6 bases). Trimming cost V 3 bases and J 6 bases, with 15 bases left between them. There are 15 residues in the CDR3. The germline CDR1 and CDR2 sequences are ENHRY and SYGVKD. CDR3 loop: CAISDPEGGGQPQHF. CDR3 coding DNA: TGTGCCATCAGTGACCCCGAAGGGGGGGGTCAGCCCCAGCATTTT.

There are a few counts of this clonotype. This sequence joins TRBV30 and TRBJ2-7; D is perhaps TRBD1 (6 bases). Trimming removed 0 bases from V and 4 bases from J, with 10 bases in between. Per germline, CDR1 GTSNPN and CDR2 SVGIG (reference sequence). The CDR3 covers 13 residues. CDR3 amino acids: CAWSVQGWYEQYF. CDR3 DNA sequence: TGTGCCTGGAGTGTACAGGGCTGGTACGAGCAGTACTTC.

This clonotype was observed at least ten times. The CDR3: CASSGGGSSDTQYF. The CDR3 DNA reads as TGTGCCAGCAGCGGAGGGGGAAGTTCAGATACGCAGTATTTT. The rearrangement uses TRBV9 and TRBJ2-3; D is possibly TRBD1 (6 bases). Germline V gene lookup returns CDR1 SGDLS and CDR2 YYNGEE. V lost 3 bases and J lost 4, with 12 bases in between. The CDR3 sequence is 14 residues long.

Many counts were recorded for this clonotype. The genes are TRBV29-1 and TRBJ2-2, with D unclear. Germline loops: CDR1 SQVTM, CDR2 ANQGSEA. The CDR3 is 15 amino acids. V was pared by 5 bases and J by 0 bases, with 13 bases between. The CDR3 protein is CSVQIPLTNTGELFF. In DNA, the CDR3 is TGCAGCGTTCAAATCCCCCTGACGAACACCGGGGAGCTGTTTTTT.

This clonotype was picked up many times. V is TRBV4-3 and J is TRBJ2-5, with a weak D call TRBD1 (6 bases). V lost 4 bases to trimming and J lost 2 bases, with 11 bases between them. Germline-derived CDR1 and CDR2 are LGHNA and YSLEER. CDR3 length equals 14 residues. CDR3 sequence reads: CASSRTRGQETQYF. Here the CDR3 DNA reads TGCGCCAGCAGCCGTACTAGGGGGCAAGAGACCCAGTACTTC.